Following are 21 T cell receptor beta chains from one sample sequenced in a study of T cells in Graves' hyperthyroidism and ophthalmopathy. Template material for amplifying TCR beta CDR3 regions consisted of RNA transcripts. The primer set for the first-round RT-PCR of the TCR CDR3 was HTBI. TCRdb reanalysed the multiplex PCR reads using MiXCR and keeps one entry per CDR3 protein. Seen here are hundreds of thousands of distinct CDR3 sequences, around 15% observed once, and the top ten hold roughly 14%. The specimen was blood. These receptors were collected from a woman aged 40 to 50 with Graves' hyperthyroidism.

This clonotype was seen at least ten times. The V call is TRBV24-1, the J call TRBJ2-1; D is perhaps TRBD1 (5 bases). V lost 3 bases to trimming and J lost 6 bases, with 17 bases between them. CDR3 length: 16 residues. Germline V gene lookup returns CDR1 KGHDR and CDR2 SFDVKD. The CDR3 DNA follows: TGTGCCACCAGTGATCCCAGAAGTGGGGCGAGCAATGAGCAGTTCTTC. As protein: CATSDPRSGASNEQFF.

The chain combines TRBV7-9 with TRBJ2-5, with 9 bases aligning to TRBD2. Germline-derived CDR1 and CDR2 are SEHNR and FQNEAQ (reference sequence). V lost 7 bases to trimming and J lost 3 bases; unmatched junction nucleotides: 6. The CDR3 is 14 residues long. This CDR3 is CASTRAGGEETQYF. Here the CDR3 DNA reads TGTGCCAGCACCCGAGCGGGGGGCGAAGAGACCCAGTACTTC.

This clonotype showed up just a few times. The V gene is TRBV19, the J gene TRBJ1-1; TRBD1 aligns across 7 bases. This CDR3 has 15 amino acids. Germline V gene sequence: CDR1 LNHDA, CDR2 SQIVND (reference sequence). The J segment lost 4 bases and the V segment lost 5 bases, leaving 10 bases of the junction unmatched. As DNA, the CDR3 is TGTGCCAGTAGTCCTAGACAGGGACCGAGCACTGAAGCTTTCTTT. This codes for CASSPRQGPSTEAFF. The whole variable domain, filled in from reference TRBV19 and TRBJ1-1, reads DGGITQSPKYLFRKEGQNVTLSCEQNLNHDAMYWYRQDPGQGLRLIYYSQIVNDFQKGDIAEGYSVSREKKESFPLTVTSAQKNPTAFYLCASSPRQGPSTEAFFGQGTRLTVV.

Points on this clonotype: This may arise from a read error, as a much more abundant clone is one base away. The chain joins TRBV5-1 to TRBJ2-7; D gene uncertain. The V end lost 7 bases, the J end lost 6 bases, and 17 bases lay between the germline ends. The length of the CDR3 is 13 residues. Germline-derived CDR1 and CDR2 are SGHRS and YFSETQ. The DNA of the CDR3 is TGCGCCAGCGGCCAGACACAGCCCGGCGAGCAGTACTTC. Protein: CASGQTQPGEQYF.

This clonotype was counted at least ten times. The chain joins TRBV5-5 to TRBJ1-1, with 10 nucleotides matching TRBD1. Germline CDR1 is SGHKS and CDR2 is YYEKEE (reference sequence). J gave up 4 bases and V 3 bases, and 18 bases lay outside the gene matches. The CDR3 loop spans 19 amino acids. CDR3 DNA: TGTGCCAGCAGCTACCCCCCAGGCGGGACAGGGGTATCGGGCACTGAAGCTTTCTTT. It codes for CASSYPPGGTGVSGTEAFF.

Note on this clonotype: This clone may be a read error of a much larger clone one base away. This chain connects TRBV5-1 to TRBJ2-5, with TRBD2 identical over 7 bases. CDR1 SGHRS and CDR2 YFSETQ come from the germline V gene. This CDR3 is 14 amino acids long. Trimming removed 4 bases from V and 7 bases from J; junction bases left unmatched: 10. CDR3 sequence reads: CASSTPTSDGTQYF. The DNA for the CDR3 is TGCGCCAGCAGCACCCCAACTAGCGACGGGACCCAGTACTTC.

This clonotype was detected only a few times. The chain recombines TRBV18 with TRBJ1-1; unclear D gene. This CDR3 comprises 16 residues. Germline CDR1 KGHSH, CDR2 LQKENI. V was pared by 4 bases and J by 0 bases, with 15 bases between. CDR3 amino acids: CASSLPLSRMNTEAFF. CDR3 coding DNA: TGTGCCAGCTCACTACCCCTGTCACGCATGAACACTGAAGCTTTCTTT.

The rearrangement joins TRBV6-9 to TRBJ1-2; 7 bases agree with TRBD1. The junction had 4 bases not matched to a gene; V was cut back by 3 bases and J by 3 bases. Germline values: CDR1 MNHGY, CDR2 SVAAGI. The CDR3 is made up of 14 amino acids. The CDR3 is CASSYFGQDYGYTF. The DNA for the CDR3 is TGTGCCAGCAGTTACTTCGGACAGGACTATGGCTACACCTTC.

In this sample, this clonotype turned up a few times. CDR3: CASSYGTSGRVIGANVLTF. The DNA of the CDR3 is TGTGCCAGCAGTTACGGGACTAGCGGGAGGGTAATTGGGGCCAACGTCCTGACTTTC. This rearrangement joins TRBV6-2 or TRBV6-3 to TRBJ2-6; 16 nucleotides line up with TRBD2. V shed 2 bases, J shed 3 bases, and the junction held 4 bases outside the gene matches. The CDR3 extends over 19 amino acids. CDR1 is MNHEY and CDR2 is SVGEGT in the germline V gene.

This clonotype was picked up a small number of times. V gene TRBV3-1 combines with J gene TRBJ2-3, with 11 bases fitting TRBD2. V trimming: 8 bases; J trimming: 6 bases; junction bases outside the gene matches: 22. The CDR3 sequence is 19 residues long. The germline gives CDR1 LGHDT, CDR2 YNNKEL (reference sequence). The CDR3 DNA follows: TGTGCCAGCTCACCACTTGCCCACACGACTAGCGGGGCCCGGGATACGCAGTATTTT. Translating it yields CASSPLAHTTSGARDTQYF.

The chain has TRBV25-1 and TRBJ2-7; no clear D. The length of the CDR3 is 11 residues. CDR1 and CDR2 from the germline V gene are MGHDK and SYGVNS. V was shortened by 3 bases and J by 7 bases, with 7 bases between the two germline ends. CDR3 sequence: CASSDPLEQYF. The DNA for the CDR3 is TGTGCCAGCAGTGACCCACTAGAGCAGTACTTC.

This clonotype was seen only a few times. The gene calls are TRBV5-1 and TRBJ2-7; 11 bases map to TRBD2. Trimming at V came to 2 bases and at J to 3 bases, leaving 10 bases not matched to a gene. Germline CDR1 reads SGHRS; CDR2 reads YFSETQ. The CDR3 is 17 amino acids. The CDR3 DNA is TGCGCCAGCAGCTTCAATCCTCCGACTAGCGGGGTCTACGAGCAGTACTTC. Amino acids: CASSFNPPTSGVYEQYF.

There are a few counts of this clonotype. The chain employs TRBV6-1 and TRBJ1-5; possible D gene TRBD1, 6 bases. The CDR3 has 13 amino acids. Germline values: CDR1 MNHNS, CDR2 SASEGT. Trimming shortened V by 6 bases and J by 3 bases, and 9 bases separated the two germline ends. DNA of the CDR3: TGTGCCAGCAGGGGACACCTCAATCAGCCCCAGCATTTT. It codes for CASRGHLNQPQHF.

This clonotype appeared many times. CDR3 coding DNA: TGCAGCGTCGCTTTCGAGGCAGGCACTGAAGCTTTCTTT. This encodes CSVAFEAGTEAFF. V gene TRBV29-1 combines with J gene TRBJ1-1; D is undetermined. Germline V gene sequence: CDR1 SQVTM, CDR2 ANQGSEA. V shed 6 bases and J shed 4 bases, with 15 bases lying between them. CDR3 size: 13 residues.

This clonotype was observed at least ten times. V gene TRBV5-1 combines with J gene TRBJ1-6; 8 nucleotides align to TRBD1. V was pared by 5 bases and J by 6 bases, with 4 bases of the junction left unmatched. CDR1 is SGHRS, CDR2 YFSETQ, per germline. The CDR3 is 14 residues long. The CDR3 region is CASRETGVNSPLHF. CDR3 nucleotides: TGCGCCAGCAGGGAGACAGGGGTTAATTCACCCCTCCACTTT.

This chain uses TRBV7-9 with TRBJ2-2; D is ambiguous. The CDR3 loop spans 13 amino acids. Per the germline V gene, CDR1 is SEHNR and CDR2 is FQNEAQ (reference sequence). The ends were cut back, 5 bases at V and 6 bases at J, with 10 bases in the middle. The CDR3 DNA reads TGTGCCAGCAGCCCCCCGATAGCCGGGGAGCTGTTTTTT. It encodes CASSPPIAGELFF.

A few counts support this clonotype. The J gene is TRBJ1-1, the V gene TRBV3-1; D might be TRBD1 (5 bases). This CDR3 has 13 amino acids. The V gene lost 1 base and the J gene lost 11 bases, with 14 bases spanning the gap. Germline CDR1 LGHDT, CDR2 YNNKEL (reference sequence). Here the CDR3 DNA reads TGTGCCAGCAGCCAAGGGCCTCTCTGGGGGGCTTTCTTT. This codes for CASSQGPLWGAFF. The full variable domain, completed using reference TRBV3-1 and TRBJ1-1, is DTAVSQTPKYLVTQMGNDKSIKCEQNLGHDTMYWYKQDSKKFLKIMFSYNNKELIINETVPNRFSPKSPDKAHLNLHINSLELGDSAVYFCASSQGPLWGAFFGQGTRLTVV.

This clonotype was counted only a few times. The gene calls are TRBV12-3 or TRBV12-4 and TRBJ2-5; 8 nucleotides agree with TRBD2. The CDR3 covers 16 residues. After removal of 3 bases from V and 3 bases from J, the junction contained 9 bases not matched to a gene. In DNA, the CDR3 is TGTGCCAGCAGTTTTGCGGGACTAGGAGGGGAAGAGACCCAGTACTTC. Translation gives CASSFAGLGGEETQYF.

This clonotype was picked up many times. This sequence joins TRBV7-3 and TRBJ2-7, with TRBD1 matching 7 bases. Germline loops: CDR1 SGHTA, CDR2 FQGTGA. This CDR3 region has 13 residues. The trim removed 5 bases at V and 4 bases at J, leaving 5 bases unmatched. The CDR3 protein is CASSRQQGYEQYF. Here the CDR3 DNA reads TGTGCCAGCAGCCGACAACAGGGGTACGAGCAGTACTTC.

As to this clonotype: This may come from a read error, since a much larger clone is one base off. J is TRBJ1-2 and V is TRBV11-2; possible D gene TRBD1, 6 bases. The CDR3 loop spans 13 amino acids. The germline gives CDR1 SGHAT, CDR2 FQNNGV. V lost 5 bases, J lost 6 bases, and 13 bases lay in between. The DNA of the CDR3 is TGTGCCAGCAGCCCCAGGAGGGGGGATGGCTACACCTTC. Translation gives CASSPRRGDGYTF. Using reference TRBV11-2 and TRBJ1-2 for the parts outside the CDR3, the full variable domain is EAGVAQSPRYKIIEKRQSVAFWCNPISGHATLYWYQQILGQGPKLLIQFQNNGVVDDSQLPKDRFSAERLKGVDSTLKIQPAKLEDSAVYLCASSPRRGDGYTFGSGTRLTVV.

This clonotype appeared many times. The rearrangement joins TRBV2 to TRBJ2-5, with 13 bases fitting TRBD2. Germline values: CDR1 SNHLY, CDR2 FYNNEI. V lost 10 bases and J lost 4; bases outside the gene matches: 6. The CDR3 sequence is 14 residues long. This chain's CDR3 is CATGLAGVSETQYF. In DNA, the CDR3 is TGTGCCACAGGACTAGCGGGAGTATCAGAGACCCAGTACTTC.